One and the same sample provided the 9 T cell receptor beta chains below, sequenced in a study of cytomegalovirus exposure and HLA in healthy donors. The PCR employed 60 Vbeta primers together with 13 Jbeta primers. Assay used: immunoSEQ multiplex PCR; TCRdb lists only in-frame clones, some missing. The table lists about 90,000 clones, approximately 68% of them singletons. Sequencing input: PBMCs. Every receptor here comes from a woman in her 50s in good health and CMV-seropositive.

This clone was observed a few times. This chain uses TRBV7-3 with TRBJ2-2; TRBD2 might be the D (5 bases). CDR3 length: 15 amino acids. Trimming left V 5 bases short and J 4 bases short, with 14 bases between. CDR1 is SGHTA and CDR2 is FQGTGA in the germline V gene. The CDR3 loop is CASSQPGFGTGELFF. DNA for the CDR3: TGTGCCAGCAGCCAACCGGGGTTCGGCACCGGGGAGCTGTTTTTT.

CDR3 nucleotides: TGTGCCAGCAGCTTCTACGGGGGGACTTCCTACGAGCAGTACTTC. It codes for CASSFYGGTSYEQYF. The V gene is TRBV7-2, the J gene TRBJ2-7; 7 bases agree with TRBD2. The germline CDR1 and CDR2 sequences are SGHTA and FQGNSA. J gave up 1 base and V 3 bases, and 6 bases lay outside the gene matches. The CDR3 totals 15 residues.

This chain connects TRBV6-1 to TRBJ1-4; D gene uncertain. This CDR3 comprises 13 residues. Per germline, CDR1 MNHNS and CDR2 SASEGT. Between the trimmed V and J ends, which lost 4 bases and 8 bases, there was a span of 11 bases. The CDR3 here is CASSGAIEEKLFF. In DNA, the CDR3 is TGTGCCAGCAGTGGGGCCATAGAGGAAAAACTGTTTTTT.

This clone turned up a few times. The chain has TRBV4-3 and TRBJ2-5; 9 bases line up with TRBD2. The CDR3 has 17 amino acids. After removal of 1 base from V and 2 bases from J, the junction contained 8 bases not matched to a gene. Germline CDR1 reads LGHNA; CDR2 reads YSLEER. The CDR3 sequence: CASSQVSASGVQETQYF. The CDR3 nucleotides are TGCGCCAGCAGCCAAGTATCGGCTAGCGGGGTGCAAGAGACCCAGTACTTC.

CDR3 in DNA: TGTGCCAGCAGCTTAAATCAACTGAGAGGTACGCAGTATTTT. This gives the protein CASSLNQLRGTQYF. The chain joins TRBV7-2 to TRBJ2-3; D is unresolved. Germline CDR1 SGHTA, CDR2 FQGNSA. This CDR3 is built from 14 residues. With 2 bases removed from V and 8 bases from J, the gap between germline ends came to 14 bases.

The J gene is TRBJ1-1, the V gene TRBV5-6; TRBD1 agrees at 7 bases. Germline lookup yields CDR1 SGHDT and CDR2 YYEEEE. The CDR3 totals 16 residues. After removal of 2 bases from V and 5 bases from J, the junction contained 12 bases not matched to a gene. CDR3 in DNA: TGTGCCAGCAGCTTCCACAACGGACAGGAGGGGACTGAAGCTTTCTTT. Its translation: CASSFHNGQEGTEAFF. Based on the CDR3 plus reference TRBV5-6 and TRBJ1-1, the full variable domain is DAGVTQSPTHLIKTRGQQVTLRCSPKSGHDTVSWYQQALGQGPQFIFQYYEEEERQRGNFPDRFSGHQFPNYSSELNVNALLLGDSALYLCASSFHNGQEGTEAFFGQGTRLTVV.

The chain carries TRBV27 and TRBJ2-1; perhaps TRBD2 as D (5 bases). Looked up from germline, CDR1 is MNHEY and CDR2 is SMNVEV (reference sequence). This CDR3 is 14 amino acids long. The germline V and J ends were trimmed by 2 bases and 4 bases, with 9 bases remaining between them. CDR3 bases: TGTGCCAGCAGTTTAGGCGGGTATTACAATGAGCAGTTCTTC. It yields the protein CASSLGGYYNEQFF.

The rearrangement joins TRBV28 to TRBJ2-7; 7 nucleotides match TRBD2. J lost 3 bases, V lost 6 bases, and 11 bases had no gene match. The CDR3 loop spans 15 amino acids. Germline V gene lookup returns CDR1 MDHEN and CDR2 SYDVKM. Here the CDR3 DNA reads TGTGCCAGCAGGAGAGGCGGGGGAACAAACTACGAGCAGTACTTC. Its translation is CASRRGGGTNYEQYF.

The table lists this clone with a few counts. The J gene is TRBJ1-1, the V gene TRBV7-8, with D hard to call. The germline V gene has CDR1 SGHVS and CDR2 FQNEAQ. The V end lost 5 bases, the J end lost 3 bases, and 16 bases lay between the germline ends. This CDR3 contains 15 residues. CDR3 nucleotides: TGTGCCAGCAGCCCCGGGGTGTCGCGAGACACTGAAGCTTTCTTT. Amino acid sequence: CASSPGVSRDTEAFF.